The 21 T cell receptor beta chains in this list originate from one sample, sequenced in a study of beta chain features in type 1 diabetes. What was sequenced were expressed TCRB transcripts, since all of the isolated RNA had been reverse transcribed. Assay: immunoSEQ multiplex PCR; the TCRdb copy retains only in-frame clones and omits some. The data hold 350,000 to 450,000 clones, with 11% to 15% observed a single time. The sample was naive CD4+ T cells from blood. The source is a man between 25 and 39 years old in good health.

The chain combines TRBV18 with TRBJ2-5, with 7 positions matching TRBD1. This CDR3 spans 15 amino acids. V lost 5 bases, J lost 5 bases, and 11 bases stayed unmatched. Germline V gene data show CDR1 as KGHSH and CDR2 as LQKENI. This chain's CDR3 is CASSSTLRGQETQYF. The CDR3 DNA reads TGTGCCAGCTCATCGACGTTAAGGGGGCAGGAGACCCAGTACTTC.

This clone has only a few counts. The V gene is TRBV7-9, the J gene TRBJ1-2; no definite D call. V shed 4 bases and J shed 4 bases, with 10 bases lying between them. The V gene's germline CDR1 is SEHNR and CDR2 FQNEAQ (reference sequence). The CDR3 runs 13 residues. The CDR3 bases are TGTGCCAGCAGCTCGGACGGGAGCTATGGCTACACCTTC. Translation: CASSSDGSYGYTF.

In its sample, this clone was seen a few times. The chain is built from TRBV10-2 and TRBJ2-1; D is possibly TRBD1 (5 bases). Looked up from germline, CDR1 is WSHSY and CDR2 is SAAADI. The V end was cut by 0 bases, the J end by 6 bases, with 27 bases between. This CDR3 spans 20 amino acids. CDR3: CASSESRLLSGSGASNEQFF. The CDR3 DNA reads as TGCGCCAGCAGTGAGTCGAGGCTGTTGTCAGGGTCAGGTGCTTCCAATGAGCAGTTCTTC.

This clone has just a few counts. The rearrangement joins TRBV7-6 to TRBJ1-5; D unresolved. This CDR3 spans 16 amino acids. Germline V gene lookup returns CDR1 SGHVS and CDR2 FNYEAQ. V lost 2 bases and J 6 bases, leaving 17 bases between the germline ends. CDR3 nucleotide sequence: TGTGCCAGCAGCTTAATTGAAGTCGGGCGGCTTCAGCCCCAGCATTTT. Translation: CASSLIEVGRLQPQHF.

This chain uses TRBV7-3 with TRBJ2-5; TRBD1 matches 7 bases. CDR1 and CDR2 (germline): SGHTA, FQGTGA. This CDR3 is built from 16 residues. The ends lost 4 bases at V and 5 bases at J; junction bases unmatched: 13. DNA of the CDR3: TGTGCCAGCAGCTCTGGCTCCCGGACAGGAAGGGAGACCCAGTACTTC. It codes for CASSSGSRTGRETQYF.

The chain combines TRBV9 with TRBJ2-5, with D possibly matching TRBD2 (5 bases). V was clipped by 0 bases and J by 5 bases, with 8 bases between them. Germline CDR1 is SGDLS and CDR2 is YYNGEE. This CDR3 is built from 13 residues. The CDR3 reads CASSVDRRETQYF. CDR3 nucleotide sequence: TGTGCCAGCAGCGTAGATAGGAGGGAGACCCAGTACTTC.

There are a few counts of this clone. J is TRBJ2-2 and V is TRBV25-1, with D maybe TRBD1 (5 bases). The germline V gene encodes CDR1 MGHDK and CDR2 SYGVNS. V gave up 8 bases and J gave up 2 bases, with 9 bases separating them. The CDR3 is 13 amino acids. The chain's CDR3 is CASADRNTGELFF. DNA of the CDR3: TGTGCCAGCGCTGACAGAAACACCGGGGAGCTGTTTTTT.

This chain connects TRBV9 to TRBJ2-1, with unresolved D. Trimming removed 3 bases from V and 1 base from J, with 2 bases in between. The CDR3 is 12 amino acids. CDR1 is SGDLS, CDR2 YYNGEE, per germline. CDR3 region: CASSESYNEQFF. In DNA form, the CDR3 reads TGTGCCAGCAGCGAATCCTACAATGAGCAGTTCTTC.

The CDR3 here is CASSLRTSGTQETQYF. CDR3 nucleotide sequence: TGTGCCAGCAGCTTGAGGACTAGCGGGACTCAAGAGACCCAGTACTTC. The V and J genes are TRBV11-2 and TRBJ2-5, with 12 bases lining up with TRBD2. This CDR3 contains 16 residues. Germline CDR1 reads SGHAT; CDR2 reads FQNNGV. Trimming at V came to 3 bases and at J to 2 bases, leaving 4 bases not matched to a gene.

This clone has a handful of counts. V and J are TRBV28 and TRBJ2-2; the D call may be TRBD1 or TRBD2 (5 bases each). The CDR3 spans 14 residues. Per germline, CDR1 MDHEN and CDR2 SYDVKM. V was pared by 3 bases and J by 5 bases, with 10 bases between. The CDR3: CASSFSGSTGELFF. As DNA, the CDR3 is TGTGCCAGCAGTTTCTCAGGGAGTACCGGGGAGCTGTTTTTT.

CDR3 in DNA: TGTGCCAGCAGCCGAGGGCCCCAGGCGAGGCAGTACGTC. It codes for CASSRGPQARQYV. The chain is built from TRBV7-9 and TRBJ2-7, with D possibly matching TRBD2 (5 bases). The germline CDR1 and CDR2 sequences are SEHNR and FQNEAQ (reference sequence). V was clipped by 5 bases and J by 9 bases, with 17 bases between them. The CDR3 spans 13 residues.

This chain uses TRBV11-2 with TRBJ2-1; D gene ambiguous. CDR3 size: 14 residues. Trimming removed 1 base from V and 6 bases from J, with 10 bases in between. In germline, CDR1 is SGHAT, CDR2 FQNNGV. The CDR3 nucleotides read TGTGCCAGCAGCTTAGGGCTGTTTACCAATGAGCAGTTCTTC. Translated, it gives CASSLGLFTNEQFF. Based on the CDR3 plus reference TRBV11-2 and TRBJ2-1, the full variable domain is EAGVAQSPRYKIIEKRQSVAFWCNPISGHATLYWYQQILGQGPKLLIQFQNNGVVDDSQLPKDRFSAERLKGVDSTLKIQPAKLEDSAVYLCASSLGLFTNEQFFGPGTRLTVL.

Only a few counts were recorded for this clone. The rearrangement links TRBV4-3 to TRBJ1-5; D remains ambiguous. Per the germline V gene, CDR1 is LGHNA and CDR2 is YSLEER. V was trimmed by 1 base and J by 3 bases, leaving 13 bases between them. The CDR3 is 16 residues long. CDR3 DNA sequence: TGCGCCAGCAGCCAAGTCGTTGGGCAGTACAATCAGCCCCAGCATTTT. It translates to CASSQVVGQYNQPQHF.

This clone came up a few times. This chain connects TRBV4-2 to TRBJ2-1, with TRBD1 identical over 9 bases. There are 13 residues in the CDR3. Losses at the gene ends were 4 bases for V and 12 bases for J; bases not matched to a gene: 7. Germline V gene sequence: CDR1 LGHNA, CDR2 YNFKEQ. CDR3 bases: TGTGCCAGCAGCCCCGGACAGGGGCTAGGGCAGTTCTTC. Translating it yields CASSPGQGLGQFF.

This clone was detected a few times. V gene TRBV6-5 combines with J gene TRBJ2-4; D not resolved. The V gene lost 6 bases and the J gene lost 4 bases, with 16 bases spanning the gap. The CDR3 is 15 amino acids. Germline loops: CDR1 MNHEY, CDR2 SVGAGI. CDR3 amino acids: CASSQFGQPKNIQYF. The CDR3, as DNA: TGTGCCAGCAGCCAGTTTGGGCAACCTAAAAACATTCAGTACTTC.

The chain employs TRBV28 and TRBJ2-1, with D maybe TRBD1 (5 bases). The CDR3 has 14 residues. Trimming left V 3 bases short and J 15 bases short, with 21 bases between. Germline-derived CDR1 and CDR2 are MDHEN and SYDVKM. CDR3: CASSLARQKGAVFF. CDR3 sequence (DNA): TGTGCCAGCAGTTTGGCCAGACAGAAAGGGGCAGTGTTCTTC.

This chain uses TRBV7-8 with TRBJ2-1; 7 nucleotides agree with TRBD2. Losses at the gene ends were 1 base for V and 3 bases for J; bases not matched to a gene: 3. Germline CDR1 SGHVS, CDR2 FQNEAQ. This CDR3 comprises 15 residues. The CDR3 region is CASSLGTSSYNEQFF. The CDR3, as DNA: TGTGCCAGCAGCTTAGGGACTAGTAGCTACAATGAGCAGTTCTTC.

This clone was observed a handful of times. This chain uses TRBV6-1 with TRBJ1-2; D unresolved. Germline lookup yields CDR1 MNHNS and CDR2 SASEGT. This CDR3 spans 10 amino acids. The CDR3 DNA is TGTGGAACAAAGAACTATGGCTACACCTTC. Translation: CGTKNYGYTF.

The chain recombines TRBV14 with TRBJ2-1; D remains unclear. Germline values: CDR1 SGHDN, CDR2 FVKESK. The V end lost 1 base, the J end lost 6 bases, and 7 bases lay between the germline ends. The length of the CDR3 is 13 residues. The CDR3, as DNA: TGTGCCAGCAGCCAAGCGAGACTCAATGAGCAGTTCTTC. Its translation is CASSQARLNEQFF.

J is TRBJ2-5 and V is TRBV9; D unclear. The CDR3 contains 17 residues. Germline CDR1 and CDR2: SGDLS and YYNGEE. V was cut by 4 bases and J by 0 bases, with 19 bases left in between. The CDR3 bases are TGTGCCAGCAGCATCTCCGGAGACTTATTGTACCAAGAGACCCAGTACTTC. It encodes CASSISGDLLYQETQYF.

This clone was counted a few times. V is TRBV9 and J is TRBJ2-5; TRBD2 aligns across 8 bases. CDR1 is SGDLS and CDR2 is YYNGEE in the germline V gene. Germline trimming cut 4 bases from V and 5 bases from J; bases unmatched to any gene: 7. The CDR3 runs to 14 residues. Written as DNA, the CDR3 is TGTGCCAGCAGCAAATCGGGGGGGCTGGAGACCCAGTACTTC. It yields the protein CASSKSGGLETQYF.